This TCR beta chain was recovered during a study of CD8 T cells in ankylosing spondylitis. This clonotype was counted a few times. What it recognizes is unknown. The study's findings and limits: Some motif variants were previously reported in reactive arthritis synovial fluid and blood. The study looked at matched synovial fluid samples from ankylosing spondylitis patients. Disease-linked clones were reported to be significantly enriched there. Blood from ankylosing spondylitis patients appeared to carry a characteristic roughly eight-variant TCR beta motif.

Germline CDR1 reads SGHDT; CDR2 reads YYEEEE. V was pared by 4 bases and J by 0 bases, with 14 bases between. The length of the CDR3 is 17 residues. Making the TCR beta libraries involved quantitative 5'-RACE with molecular barcodes. TCRdb reanalysed the 5' RACE reads using MiXCR and keeps one entry per CDR3 protein. The sample consists of some 270,000 distinct CDR3 sequences, under 35% of them appearing once. Material: blood, either unsorted or a sorted T cell fraction (not recorded which). The sequence derives from a male donor with ankylosing spondylitis or in good health (not recorded which). The chain carries TRBV5-6 and TRBJ2-6; TRBD2 might be the D (5 bases). In nucleotides, the CDR3 is TGTGCCAGCAGCCACATGCGGGTAGCCTCTGGGGCCAACGTCCTGACTTTC. It translates to CASSHMRVASGANVLTF.